This TCR beta chain derives from a study of siplizumab effects on memory and regulatory T cells. Study-wide results and limits: Alloreactive sequences tracing back to unstimulated CD4+ memory cells were significantly reduced by siplizumab. Reactions containing siplizumab showed mappable alloreactive CD4+ clones averaging roughly 70% Treg-derived, versus approximately 26% in controls.

Germline loops: CDR1 LGHNA, CDR2 YNFKEQ. Unmatched junction bases numbered 6, after V lost 4 bases and J lost 0 bases. The CDR3 totals 16 residues. Sequencing of each sample assayed roughly 100,000 TCR templates. This table comes from immunoSEQ multiplex PCR, and its TCRdb copy is limited to in-frame clones, with some not included. Of over 100,000 clones detected, about 91% appear once; the ten largest clones hold under 0.75%. Remarks on this clone: What it binds is unknown.

The TCR originated in a human donor in good health. The gene calls are TRBV4-2 and TRBJ2-1; 7 bases agree with TRBD2. The specimen was Tregs sorted from blood. CDR3 region: CASSPGGGSSYNEQFF. The CDR3, as DNA: TGTGCCAGCAGCCCCGGCGGGGGTAGCTCCTACAATGAGCAGTTCTTC.